This TCR beta chain came from a study of cytomegalovirus exposure and HLA in healthy donors. Study overall: Earlier, 150 million to 200 million T cells were analyzed, and 90 million to 140 million unique TCR beta sequences were found among them. Across more than 350 genotyped donors, 81% landed in the Caucasian-associated ancestry cluster.

There are a few counts of this clone. Germline CDR1 and CDR2: SQVTM and ANQGSEA. The CDR3 sequence is 15 residues long. V gave up 2 bases and J gave up 5 bases, with 15 bases separating them. At the time of sampling, donors were nominally healthy, though unrecorded immune exposures were likely. 60 Vbeta and 13 Jbeta primers were used in PCR. Libraries were prepared by immunoSEQ multiplex PCR; TCRdb keeps only in-frame clonotypes and omits some of them. This table holds roughly 150,000 clones, 82% found once. This clonotype originated in a girl aged 2-10 years in good health and CMV-seropositive. The V call is TRBV29-1, the J call TRBJ2-2; weak D call: TRBD2 (5 bases). Material for sequencing was PBMCs. CDR3 DNA sequence: TGCAGCGTTGAACCACGGGCTAGCACTACCGGGGAGCTGTTTTTT. It specifies CSVEPRASTTGELFF.